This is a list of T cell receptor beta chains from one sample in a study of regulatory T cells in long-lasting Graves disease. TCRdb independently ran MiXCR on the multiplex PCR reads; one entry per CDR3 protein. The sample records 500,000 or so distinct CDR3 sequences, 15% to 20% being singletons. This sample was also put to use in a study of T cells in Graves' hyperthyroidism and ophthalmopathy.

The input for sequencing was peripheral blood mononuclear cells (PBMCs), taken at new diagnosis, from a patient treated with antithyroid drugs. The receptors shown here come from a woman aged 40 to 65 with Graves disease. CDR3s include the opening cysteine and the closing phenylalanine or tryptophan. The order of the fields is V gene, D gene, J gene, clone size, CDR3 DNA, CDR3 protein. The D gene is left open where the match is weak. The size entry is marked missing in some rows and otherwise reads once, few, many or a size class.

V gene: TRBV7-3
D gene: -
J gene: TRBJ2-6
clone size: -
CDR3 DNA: TGTGCCAGCAGCCCCAGGAGAGGGGCCAACGTCCTGACTTTC
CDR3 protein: CASSPRRGANVLTF

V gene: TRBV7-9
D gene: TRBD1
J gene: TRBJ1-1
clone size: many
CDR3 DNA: TGTGCCAGCAGCTTAGAAGGACAGGTGATGAACACTGAAGCTTTCTTT
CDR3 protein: CASSLEGQVMNTEAFF

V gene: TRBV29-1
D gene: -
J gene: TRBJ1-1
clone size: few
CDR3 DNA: TGCAGCGTTGACCGGGGGGCAACTGAAGCTTTCTTT
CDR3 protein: CSVDRGATEAFF

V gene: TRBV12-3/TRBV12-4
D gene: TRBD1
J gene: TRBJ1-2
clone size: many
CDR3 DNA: TGTGCCAGCAGTAGGGGACAGGGGAACTATGGCTACACCTTC
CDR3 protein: CASSRGQGNYGYTF

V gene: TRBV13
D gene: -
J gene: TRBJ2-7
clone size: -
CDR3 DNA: TGTGCCACCTTTTTAGAGCTCCAAACCTACGAGCAGTACTTC
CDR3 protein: CATFLELQTYEQYF

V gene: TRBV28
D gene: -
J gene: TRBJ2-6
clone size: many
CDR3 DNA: TGTGCCAGCAGTTTGCTGGGTTCTGGGGCCAACGTCCTGACTTTC
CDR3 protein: CASSLLGSGANVLTF

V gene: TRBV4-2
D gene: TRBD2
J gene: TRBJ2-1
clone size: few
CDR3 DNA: TGTGCCAGCAGCCAAGATGCTAGCGGGGGACTTAACTTC
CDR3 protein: CASSQDASGGLNF

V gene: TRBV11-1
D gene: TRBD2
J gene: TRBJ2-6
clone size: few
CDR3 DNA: TGCGCCAGCAGCCCGCACCTTCTAGCGGGGGGCCCCAAGAACTCTGGGGCCAACGTCCTGACTTTC
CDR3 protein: CASSPHLLAGGPKNSGANVLTF

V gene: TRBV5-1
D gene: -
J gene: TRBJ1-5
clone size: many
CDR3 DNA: TGCGCCAGCAGCTTGGAAGGCGCCACCAATCAGCCCCAGCATTTT
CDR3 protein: CASSLEGATNQPQHF

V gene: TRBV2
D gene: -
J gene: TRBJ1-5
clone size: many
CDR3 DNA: TGTGCCAGCAGTGCTTCCCTCCCGGGCCAGCCCCAGCATTTT
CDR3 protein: CASSASLPGQPQHF

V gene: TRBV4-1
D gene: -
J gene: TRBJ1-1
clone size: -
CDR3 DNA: TGCGCCAGCAGCCCTCTCTCGGGTTTTGAAGCTTTCTTT
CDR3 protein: CASSPLSGFEAFF

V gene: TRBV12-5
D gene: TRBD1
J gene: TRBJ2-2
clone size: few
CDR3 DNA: TGTGCTAGTGGTTTGGTACTCGGACAGGGTTTCTCCGGGGAGCTGTTTTTT
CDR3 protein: CASGLVLGQGFSGELFF

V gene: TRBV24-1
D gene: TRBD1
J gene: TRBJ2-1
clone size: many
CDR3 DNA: TGTGCCACCGCTCCGGGACAGGGCGGTGAGCAGTTCTTC
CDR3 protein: CATAPGQGGEQFF

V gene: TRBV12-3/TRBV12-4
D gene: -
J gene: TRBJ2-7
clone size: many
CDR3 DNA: TGTGCCAGCAGTCCTACGGGACCACCTCGAGTAGCGTACTTC
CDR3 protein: CASSPTGPPRVAYF

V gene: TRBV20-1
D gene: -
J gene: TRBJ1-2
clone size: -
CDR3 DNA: TGCAGTGCTCTTGGCCGTGCCCAAGGCTACACCTTC
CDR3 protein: CSALGRAQGYTF

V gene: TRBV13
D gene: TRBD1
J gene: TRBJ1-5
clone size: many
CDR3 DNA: TGTGCCAGCAGCTTAGTGACAGGGGAGCAGCCCCAGCATTTT
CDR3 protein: CASSLVTGEQPQHF

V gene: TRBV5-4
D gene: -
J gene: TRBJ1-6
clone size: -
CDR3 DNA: TGTGCCAGCAGCTTGGACCGTTCACCCCTCCACTTT
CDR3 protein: CASSLDRSPLHF

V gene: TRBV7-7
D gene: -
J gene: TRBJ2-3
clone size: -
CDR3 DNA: TGTGCTAGCAGCTTAGGACCCAGGGGATCAGATACGCAGTATTTT
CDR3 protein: CASSLGPRGSDTQYF

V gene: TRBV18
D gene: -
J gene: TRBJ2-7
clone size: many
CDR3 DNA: TGTGCCAGCTCACCACGGGCGACCTACGAGCAGTACTTC
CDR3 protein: CASSPRATYEQYF

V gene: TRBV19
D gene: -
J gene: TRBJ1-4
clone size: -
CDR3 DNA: TGTGCCAGTAGTATTGGGGCGGTTGCAACTAATGAAAAACTGTTTTTT
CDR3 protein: CASSIGAVATNEKLFF

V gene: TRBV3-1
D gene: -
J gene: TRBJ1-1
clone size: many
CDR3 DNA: TGTGCCAGCAGCCGAACCCAAGCCACTGAAGCTTTCTTT
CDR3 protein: CASSRTQATEAFF

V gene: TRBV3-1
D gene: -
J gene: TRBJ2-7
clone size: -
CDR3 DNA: TGTGCCAGCAGCCCTTTTGGGGACGAGCAGTACTTC
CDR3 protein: CASSPFGDEQYF

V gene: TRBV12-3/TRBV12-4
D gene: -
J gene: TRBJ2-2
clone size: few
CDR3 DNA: TGTGCCAGCAGCCCGGTAGCGGAGCCGAACACCGGGGAGCTGTTTTTT
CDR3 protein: CASSPVAEPNTGELFF

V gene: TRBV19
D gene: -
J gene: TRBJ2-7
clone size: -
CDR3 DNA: TGTGCCAGTGCCGACGGGACATCGAAATACGAGCAGTACTTC
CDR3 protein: CASADGTSKYEQYF

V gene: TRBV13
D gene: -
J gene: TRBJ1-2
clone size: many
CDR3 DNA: TGTGCCAGCAGCTTAGAGCGACAGCTCAACTATGGCTACACCTTC
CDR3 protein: CASSLERQLNYGYTF

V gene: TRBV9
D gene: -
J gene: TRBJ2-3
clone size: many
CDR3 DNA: TGTGCCAGCAGCGTAGACGCAGGGAGCACAGATACGCAGTATTTT
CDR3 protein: CASSVDAGSTDTQYF

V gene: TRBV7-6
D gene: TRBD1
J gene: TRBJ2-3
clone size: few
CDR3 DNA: TGTGCCGTCAACAGGGGAGGCACAGATACGCAGTATTTT
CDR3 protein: CAVNRGGTDTQYF

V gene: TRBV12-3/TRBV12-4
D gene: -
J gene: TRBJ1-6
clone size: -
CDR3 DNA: TGTGCCAGCAGGGCTGATTGGGATTCACCCCTCCACTTT
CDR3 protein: CASRADWDSPLHF

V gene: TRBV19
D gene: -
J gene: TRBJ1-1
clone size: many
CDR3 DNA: TGTGCCAGCCGCGGTGAGGGCCGGACTGAAGCTTTCTTT
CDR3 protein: CASRGEGRTEAFF

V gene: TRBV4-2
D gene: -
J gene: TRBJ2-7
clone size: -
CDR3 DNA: TGTGCCAGCAGCCAACCGGGTGACAGTTTCTACGAGCAGTACTTC
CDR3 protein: CASSQPGDSFYEQYF

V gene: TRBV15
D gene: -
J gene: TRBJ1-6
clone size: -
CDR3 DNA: TGTGCCACGTCCCCCCGGACAGCCTATAATTCACCCCTCCACTTT
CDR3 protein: CATSPRTAYNSPLHF

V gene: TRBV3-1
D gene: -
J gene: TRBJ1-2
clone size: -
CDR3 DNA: TGTGCCAGCAGCCCCCGGGGGCGGATCTCTAACTATGGCTACACCTTC
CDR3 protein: CASSPRGRISNYGYTF

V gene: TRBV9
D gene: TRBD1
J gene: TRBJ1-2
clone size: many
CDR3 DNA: TGTGCCAGCAGCACCCACAGGGGAGGGTACTATGGCTACACCTTC
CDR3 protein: CASSTHRGGYYGYTF

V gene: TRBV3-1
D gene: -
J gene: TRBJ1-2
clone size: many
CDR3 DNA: TGTGCCAGCAGCCGGGTCAGTCCAGGTTCGAACTATGGCTACACCTTC
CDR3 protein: CASSRVSPGSNYGYTF

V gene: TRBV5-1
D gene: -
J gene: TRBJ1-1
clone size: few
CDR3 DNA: TGCGCCAGCAGCTTGATGGGGGGGAGCACTGAAGCTTTCTTT
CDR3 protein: CASSLMGGSTEAFF

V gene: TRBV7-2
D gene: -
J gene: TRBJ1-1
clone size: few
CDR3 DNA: TGTGCCAGCAGCCTAGAGAAGGTACTGAACACTGAAGCTTTCTTT
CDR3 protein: CASSLEKVLNTEAFF

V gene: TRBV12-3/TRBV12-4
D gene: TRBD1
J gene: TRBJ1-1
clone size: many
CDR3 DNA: TGTGCCAGCCTTGACAGGGTTGGTGAAGCTTTCTTT
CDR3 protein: CASLDRVGEAFF

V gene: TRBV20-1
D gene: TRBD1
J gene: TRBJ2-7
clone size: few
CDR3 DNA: TGCAGTGCCGCTGACAGGGCTAACTACGAGCAGTACTTC
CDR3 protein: CSAADRANYEQYF

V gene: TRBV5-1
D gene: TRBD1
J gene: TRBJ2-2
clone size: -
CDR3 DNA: TGCGCCAGCAGCTCGTCCCCACAGGGGGCAGGCACCAGGGAGCTGTTTTTT
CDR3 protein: CASSSSPQGAGTRELFF

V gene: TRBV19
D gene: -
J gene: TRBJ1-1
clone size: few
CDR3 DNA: TGTGCCAGTACTTTGGGACCGATCACTGAAGCTTTCTTT
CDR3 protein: CASTLGPITEAFF